The clone carrying this T cell receptor beta chain was seen a handful of times. These data are taken from a study of CD8 T cells in Susac syndrome. Study at large: Patients with Susac syndrome were therapy-naive, taking corticosteroids, with some also receiving intravenous immunoglobulin, or taking intravenous immunoglobulin alone at the time their blood was drawn.

It was with random hexamers that 0.5 to 1 ug RNA was reverse transcribed. A multiplex approach, immunoSEQ multiplex PCR, amplified TCR beta CDR3 across 54 Vbeta and 13 Jbeta. Using its own MiXCR run on the immunoSEQ multiplex PCR reads, TCRdb lists one record per CDR3 protein. The sample has 100,000 to 150,000 distinct CDR3 sequences, around 95% seen once. The CDR3 is 15 residues long. Trimming took 2 bases from V and 1 from J, leaving 8 bases between them. The rearrangement uses TRBV12-3 or TRBV12-4 and TRBJ2-2; D gene uncertain. The source is a human donor with Susac syndrome. The sequencing sample was made of CD8+ T cells from PBMCs. CDR3 in amino acids: CASSLWAGNTGELFF. The CDR3 DNA is TGTGCCAGCAGTTTATGGGCAGGGAACACCGGGGAGCTGTTTTTT.